Below are 26 T cell receptor beta chains sequenced from a single sample in a study of T cells after yellow fever vaccination. TCRdb itself ran the 5' RACE reads through MiXCR, one entry per CDR3 protein. The data hold 610,000 or so distinct CDR3 sequences, with 9% to 15% observed a single time. Sequenced here: PBMCs, sampled on the day of the yellow fever booster vaccination. Receptors were obtained from a man aged 25 to 40 who received the YFV17D yellow fever vaccine.

This clonotype was found a few times. The chain joins TRBV9 to TRBJ2-3; perhaps TRBD1 as D (6 bases). The germline gives CDR1 SGDLS, CDR2 YYNGEE. Between the trimmed V and J ends, which lost 3 bases and 1 base, there was a span of 9 bases. There are 14 residues in the CDR3. The CDR3 DNA is TGTGCCAGCAGCGCGGGACAACGCACAGATACGCAGTATTTT. Protein product: CASSAGQRTDTQYF. The variable domain in full, completed from reference TRBV9 and TRBJ2-3, reads DSGVTQTPKHLITATGQRVTLRCSPRSGDLSVYWYQQSLDQGLQFLIQYYNGEERAKGNILERFSAQQFPDLHSELNLSSLELGDSALYFCASSAGQRTDTQYFGPGTRLTVL.

The rearrangement links TRBV10-2 to TRBJ2-7, with D unresolved. Trimming stripped 3 bases from V and 1 base from J, with 7 bases between. Germline assignment: CDR1 WSHSY and CDR2 SAAADI. The CDR3 contains 13 residues. The CDR3 reads CASSEQRSYEQYF. In nucleotides, the CDR3 is TGCGCCAGCAGTGAACAGAGGTCCTACGAGCAGTACTTC.

The chain has TRBV19 and TRBJ2-7; D is uncertain. Trimming removed 6 bases at V and 0 bases at J, with 15 bases between. The CDR3 totals 15 residues. Germline assignment: CDR1 LNHDA and CDR2 SQIVND (reference sequence). The CDR3 loop is CASRKLPQSSYEQYF. The CDR3 DNA reads TGTGCCAGTAGAAAACTTCCTCAAAGCTCCTACGAGCAGTACTTC.

V and J are TRBV7-2 and TRBJ1-4; D unclear. Deletions cut 3 bases from V and 12 bases from J, with 17 bases between. The CDR3 is 14 residues long. Germline V gives CDR1 SGHTA, CDR2 FQGNSA. The CDR3 DNA is TGTGCCAGCAGCTTTCTAGGTTCCGCCACGGAACTGTTTTTT. As protein: CASSFLGSATELFF.

In this sample, this clonotype turned up many times. The V call is TRBV6-5, the J call TRBJ1-4; 9 bases align to TRBD1. In germline, CDR1 is MNHEY, CDR2 SVGAGI. The V segment lost 2 bases and the J segment 5 bases; nucleotides outside the gene matches: 6. The CDR3 consists of 16 residues. DNA for the CDR3: TGTGCCAGCAGTTACCTCGCCGGACAGGGGAATGAAAAACTGTTTTTT. As protein: CASSYLAGQGNEKLFF.

This clonotype appeared a few times. The chain has TRBV6-1 and TRBJ1-1; 8 positions agree with TRBD1. Germline loops: CDR1 MNHNS, CDR2 SASEGT. This CDR3 contains 15 residues. Unmatched junction bases numbered 7, after V lost 5 bases and J lost 2 bases. The CDR3 is CASSRRTGGNTEAFF. In nucleotides, the CDR3 is TGTGCCAGCAGTCGTCGTACAGGGGGTAACACTGAAGCTTTCTTT.

This clonotype has at least ten counts. This chain links TRBV18 with TRBJ2-5; D is possibly TRBD1 (6 bases). The CDR3 is 14 residues long. The V end was cut by 0 bases, the J end by 5 bases, with 10 bases between. Germline V gene lookup returns CDR1 KGHSH and CDR2 LQKENI. This CDR3 is CASSPPPGVETQYF. The CDR3 nucleotides are TGTGCCAGCTCACCACCTCCAGGGGTCGAGACCCAGTACTTC.

This chain links TRBV11-1 with TRBJ1-1; 8 bases match TRBD1. The V and J ends lost 7 bases and 0 bases, in that order; junction bases with no gene match: 13. CDR1 is SGHAT and CDR2 is FQDESV in the germline V gene (reference sequence). This CDR3 is built from 17 residues. The DNA for the CDR3 is TGTGCCAGCACCGGAAAAGGACAGGGACCAATGAACACTGAAGCTTTCTTT. Its translation is CASTGKGQGPMNTEAFF.

This clonotype was counted only a few times. The chain combines TRBV11-2 with TRBJ2-5; D remains unclear. With 5 bases removed from V and 4 bases from J, the gap between germline ends came to 20 bases. Germline CDR1 reads SGHAT; CDR2 reads FQNNGV. This CDR3 has 16 residues. The CDR3 DNA reads TGTGCCAGCAGCAACCCGGCTGACGGGCGTGGAGAGACCCAGTACTTC. Encoded protein: CASSNPADGRGETQYF.

This clonotype was recorded a few times. This rearrangement joins TRBV11-2 to TRBJ2-7, with a weak D call TRBD2 (6 bases). This CDR3 is 14 amino acids long. CDR1 is SGHAT, CDR2 FQNNGV, per germline. Trimming took 6 bases from V and 3 from J, leaving 15 bases between them. This CDR3 is CASRPGSGGYEQYF. CDR3 DNA sequence: TGTGCCAGCAGACCCGGCTCCGGGGGCTACGAGCAGTACTTC.

This clonotype was counted a few times. The chain joins TRBV7-8 to TRBJ1-3; the match to TRBD1 covers 9 bases. J lost 4 bases, V lost 4 bases, and 2 bases had no gene match. Germline-derived CDR1 and CDR2 are SGHVS and FQNEAQ. The CDR3 is made up of 14 amino acids. In DNA, the CDR3 is TGTGCCAGCAGCTGGGACAGGGCCGGAAACACCATATATTTT. Translating gives CASSWDRAGNTIYF.

This rearrangement joins TRBV20-1 to TRBJ2-2, with TRBD1 matching 7 bases. The CDR3 has 17 residues. CDR1 is DFQATT and CDR2 is SNEGSKA in the germline V gene (reference sequence). Trimming took 0 bases from V and 5 from J; bases not matched to a gene: 12. The CDR3 protein is CSARDGRRDRRTGELFF. The CDR3 nucleotides read TGCAGTGCTAGAGACGGCCGACGGGACAGACGGACCGGGGAGCTGTTTTTT.

The genes are TRBV20-1 and TRBJ2-5, with 15 bases fitting TRBD2. V lost 7 bases to trimming and J lost 0 bases; unmatched junction nucleotides: 3. Looked up from germline, CDR1 is DFQATT and CDR2 is SNEGSKA (reference sequence). The CDR3 extends over 15 amino acids. The CDR3 here is CSGTSGRGNQETQYF. For the CDR3, the DNA is TGCAGTGGGACTAGCGGGAGGGGAAACCAAGAGACCCAGTACTTC.

This clonotype was counted between two and nine times. The chain combines TRBV11-3 with TRBJ2-3, with a weak D call TRBD1 (6 bases). Trimming pared 6 bases from V and 0 bases from J, leaving 10 bases between. The CDR3 has 14 amino acids. CDR1 SGHNT and CDR2 YENEEA come from the germline V gene. This CDR3 is CASSVDRSTDTQYF. Here the CDR3 DNA reads TGTGCCAGCAGTGTTGACAGGAGCACAGATACGCAGTATTTT.

This clonotype occurred a few times. The chain joins TRBV9 to TRBJ1-1; no reliable D call. V lost 1 base to trimming and J lost 2 bases, with 6 bases between them. CDR1 SGDLS and CDR2 YYNGEE come from the germline V gene. The CDR3 runs to 13 residues. CDR3 region: CASSVRTNTEAFF. The CDR3 DNA reads as TGTGCCAGCAGCGTAAGAACCAACACTGAAGCTTTCTTT.

In this sample, this clonotype turned up a few times. The chain couples TRBV10-3 to TRBJ2-1, with TRBD2 matching over 8 bases. Germline loops: CDR1 ENHRY, CDR2 SYGVKD. The CDR3 is 15 residues long. With 3 bases clipped from V and 4 bases from J, the junction kept 5 bases outside the gene matches. Written as DNA, the CDR3 is TGTGCCATCAGTGACCCTAGCGGGTGGTACAATGAGCAGTTCTTC. It specifies CAISDPSGWYNEQFF.

This clonotype was observed a few times. This chain connects TRBV6-5 to TRBJ2-7, with 7 bases aligning to TRBD1. The CDR3 is made up of 14 amino acids. V shed 4 bases and J 7 bases; nucleotides not matched to a gene: 10. Germline V CDR1 and CDR2: MNHEY, SVGAGI. CDR3 region: CASSSHRDSYEQYF. The CDR3 bases are TGTGCCAGCAGTTCACACCGGGACAGCTATGAGCAGTACTTC.

The genes are TRBV5-4 and TRBJ2-7, with D maybe TRBD2 (6 bases). V was shortened by 3 bases and J by 2 bases, with 15 bases between the two germline ends. The CDR3 runs 15 residues. Germline V gene data show CDR1 as SGHNT and CDR2 as YYREEE (reference sequence). This CDR3 is CASSSALARPYEQYF. The DNA for the CDR3 is TGTGCCAGCAGCTCAGCTCTAGCGCGACCCTACGAGCAGTACTTC.

At least ten counts were recorded for this clonotype. The chain couples TRBV5-1 to TRBJ2-1; possible D gene TRBD2, 6 bases. Looked up from germline, CDR1 is SGHRS and CDR2 is YFSETQ. The CDR3 sequence is 15 residues long. Trimming left V 4 bases short and J 0 bases short, with 11 bases between. For the CDR3, the DNA is TGCGCCAGCAGCACCGGGAGCAGCTCCTACAATGAGCAGTTCTTC. Translation: CASSTGSSSYNEQFF.

The chain recombines TRBV5-5 with TRBJ1-1, with D possibly being TRBD1 (6 bases). Trimming took off 3 bases at V and 8 bases at J, with 20 bases between the two ends. The CDR3 length is 15 residues. CDR1 is SGHKS and CDR2 is YYEKEE in the germline V gene (reference sequence). CDR3 sequence reads: CASSSSRGRGYEAFF. DNA of the CDR3: TGTGCCAGCAGCTCCTCTCGGGGGCGCGGATACGAAGCTTTCTTT.

This clonotype appeared a few times. The DNA for the CDR3 is TGTGCCAGCAGTCTGCGGGCAGGCGCCCTGGAGCAGTACTTC. Its translation is CASSLRAGALEQYF. The chain has TRBV25-1 and TRBJ2-7; D is possibly TRBD2 (5 bases). The CDR3 loop spans 14 amino acids. CDR1 and CDR2 (germline): MGHDK, SYGVNS. Trimming removed 5 bases from V and 7 bases from J, with 18 bases in between.

CDR3 region: CASSRPGLAENSNTGELFF. CDR3 nucleotides: TGTGCCAGCAGCCGCCCGGGACTAGCAGAAAATTCGAACACCGGGGAGCTGTTTTTT. The V call is TRBV4-2, the J call TRBJ2-2, with 9 bases identical to TRBD2. CDR1 is LGHNA, CDR2 YNFKEQ, per germline. With 4 bases clipped from V and 0 bases from J, the junction kept 12 bases outside the gene matches. The CDR3 sequence is 19 residues long.

The chain combines TRBV5-1 with TRBJ2-1; D might be TRBD2 (5 bases). This CDR3 contains 17 residues. The germline V gene encodes CDR1 SGHRS and CDR2 YFSETQ. Trimming cost V 5 bases and J 4 bases, with 22 bases left between them. DNA of the CDR3: TGCGCCAGCAGTCGCTCTTCGGGGATAACCTCTTACAATGAGCAGTTCTTC. This translates into CASSRSSGITSYNEQFF. The full variable domain, completed using reference TRBV5-1 and TRBJ2-1, is KAGVTQTPRYLIKTRGQQVTLSCSPISGHRSVSWYQQTPGQGLQFLFEYFSETQRNKGNFPGRFSGRQFSNSRSEMNVSTLELGDSALYLCASSRSSGITSYNEQFFGPGTRLTVL.

The chain uses TRBV10-3 and TRBJ2-7; D ambiguous. Trimming took 8 bases from V and 2 from J, leaving 10 bases between them. Germline CDR1 ENHRY, CDR2 SYGVKD. This CDR3 has 12 amino acids. The CDR3: CAIGALTYEQYF. As DNA, the CDR3 is TGTGCCATCGGTGCACTTACCTACGAGCAGTACTTC.

The CDR3 region has the DNA TGCAGTGCTAGTTCGGGACACCTCCGGAGTGAGCAGTACTTC. It encodes CSASSGHLRSEQYF. V and J are TRBV20-1 and TRBJ2-7; D perhaps matches TRBD1 (6 bases). This CDR3 is built from 14 residues. Germline values: CDR1 DFQATT, CDR2 SNEGSKA (reference sequence). V gave up 3 bases and J gave up 7 bases, with 19 bases separating them.

This clonotype was detected only a few times. The chain combines TRBV5-1 with TRBJ2-5, with D maybe TRBD1 (6 bases). CDR1 is SGHRS and CDR2 is YFSETQ in the germline V gene. Trimming removed 0 bases from V and 6 bases from J, with 9 bases in between. This CDR3 region has 13 residues. CDR3 nucleotide sequence: TGCGCCAGCAGCTTGGGGGGACAACAGACCCAGTACTTC. Translated, it gives CASSLGGQQTQYF.